This T cell receptor (beta chain) was obtained from a study of cytomegalovirus exposure and HLA in healthy donors listed by TCRdb under 2017. Context from the whole study: According to an earlier analysis of several hundred of the donors, 200 million or so T cells yielded over 90 million unique TCR beta sequences and 250 to 350 Gb of sequence data. An early release covering roughly 580 HLA-typed donors comprised about 300 gigabases of sequencing data and about 90 million unique TCR sequences. Of the approximately 400 genotyped donors, 81% were placed in the genetic ancestry cluster associated with self-reported Caucasian donors. The study aimed to test whether signatures of past pathogen exposure could be identified by cataloging public T cell receptors. The study profiled the T cell repertoires of about 640 subjects by immunosequencing and related them to cytomegalovirus serostatus. In addition to the first cohort of 666 subjects, a separate validation cohort of 130 or so different subjects was used. High-throughput TCR immunosequencing, statistical association of individual TCRs with disease status, and machine learning were combined to predict cytomegalovirus infection status. A later analysis re-analyzed previously published TCR beta repertoires from about 600 donors and added high-resolution HLA genotyping to study TCR occurrence patterns. In the later analysis, no new phenotypic data were used to find candidate immune exposures; instead, reliance was placed on TCR beta sequences and their occurrence across donors. An earlier analysis of some 600 of the donors applied high-throughput TCR beta sequencing to assess whether each TCR beta V gene segment acted as functional or pseudogenic. Donor age, sex, ethnicity and CMV serostatus were compiled together with the repertoire data. Genome-wide SNP genotypes for about 65% of the 666 donors were used in a later genetic analysis, which treated that subset as a discovery cohort. All discovery cohort repertoires had been generated on a single sequencing platform. HLA typing included class I and class II loci at four-digit resolution. The number of donors typed differed by locus, with 629-630 for A, B, C, DRB1 and DQB1, around 500 for DQA1, 600 to 610 for DPA1, and some 440 for DPB1. Because of strong linkage in the cohort, four to six DR-DQ haplotypes were treated as single units for association and clustering. Across roughly 420 genotyped donors of the cohort, an average of roughly 200,000 unique TCR beta nucleotide sequences per donor were sequenced, and roughly 20% of those sequences were non-productive.

Library generation was performed with the immunoSEQ multiplex PCR assay. For the multiplex PCR, a mixture combining 60 forward primers for TCR Vbeta segments and 13 reverse primers for TCR Jbeta segments was used. A multiplex PCR assay on genomic DNA amplified the CDR3 region of rearranged TCR beta genes. On the Illumina HiSeq System, the amplified TCR beta libraries were sequenced as 87-base-pair reads. In the source study's methods: In a later analysis, tens of millions of unique TCR beta chains were counted across the 500 to 850 repertoires, and roughly 10 million of these chains were shared by at least two donors. Raw reads were error-corrected and collapsed into unique sequences by a nearest-neighbor algorithm in which closely related sequences were merged to remove PCR and sequencing errors. V, D and J gene segments were assigned by aligning CDR3 sequences to IMGT reference sequences. For a sequence to be retained, a match of at least six nucleotides to both a V gene segment and a J gene segment was required. Rearrangements were classified as productive when the CDR3 lacked stop codons and remained in frame with V and J, and all other rearrangements were classified as non-productive. CDR3 was defined by IMGT convention, running from the second conserved V-encoded cysteine to the conserved J-encoded phenylalanine. Sequences without an unambiguous match to a single V gene segment were excluded from the earlier analysis of approximately 560 of the donors. In an earlier analysis of some 590 of the donors, a V segment was called functional when productive rearrangements were above 56.7%, and segregating when the standard deviation between donors exceeded 5%. A statistical classification framework was developed to diagnose cytomegalovirus status using the catalog of TCR beta chain sequences. In a later analysis, V and J genes were assigned by comparing TCR nucleotide sequences against IMGT/GENE-DB human TR gene sequences. The TCRdist pipeline was used in a later analysis to assign CDR3 sequences and most-parsimonious VDJ recombination scenarios. In a later analysis, every TCR beta chain was defined by the combination of its CDR3 amino acid sequence and its V-gene family, and reads without a unique V-gene family were dropped. To address suspected cross-contamination and a sequencing artifact, a later analysis removed approximately 600 highly shared, low-generation-probability nucleotide sequences. A later analysis calculated a clonal expansion index for each public chain from normalized within-repertoire ranks of inferred template counts. In a later analysis, generation probabilities were computed using a VDJ recombination model fitted to out-of-frame rearrangements, and the results were checked against IGoR. In a later analysis, hypergeometric tests were used to score TCR-TCR, TCR-HLA and TCR-CMV co-occurrence, with a repertoire-size bias correction applied to TCR pairs. A later analysis estimated false discovery rates by permuting HLA or CMV assignments 20 times. A later analysis grouped co-occurring TCRs with DBSCAN, adding TCRdist sequence similarity when clustering within HLA-allele-positive subsets. For co-occurrence clustering, repertoires with fewer than 30,000 or more than 120,000 public chains were excluded, along with about five repertoires with anomalous nucleotide sharing. TCRdb provides this immuneACCESS table in a form limited to in-frame rearrangements. Some clones are lacking; in checked studies, under half of them reflect an unresolved V gene, and why the rest are absent is not known. That table gives V, J and clone size, and the DNA gave D and trimming. The sample yields 150,000 to 200,000 clones; approximately 76% were counted once. In total, the top ten clones hold roughly 2% of the sample.

In total, fewer than 750 healthy bone marrow donors made up the cohort. At the time of sampling, all cohort members were nominally healthy, though unrecorded immune exposures were likely present. The donor was CMV seronegative and was included in the group of a few hundred seronegative cohort members. Every donor gave a peripheral blood sample, and the peripheral blood mononuclear cells from that sample were used for TCR beta sequencing. Genomic DNA was extracted from the blood cell samples with the Qiagen DNeasy Blood Extraction Kit. The CDR3 starts with the cysteine, ends with the phenylalanine, and has 16 residues. This entry keeps only the CDR3 DNA: 48 bases, framed from base 1. From the germline V gene, CDR1 is MGHDK and CDR2 is SYGVNS. The V end gives up 1 base and the J end 7 bases, leaving 8 bases in the junction not matched to a gene. Concerning this clone: This receptor's antigen is unknown. The record has no base qualities; no much larger clone is one base away.

Broad study findings and their caveats: The classifier was reported to diagnose cytomegalovirus status with high specificity and sensitivity in both the original cohort and the validation cohort. A later genetic analysis associated a missense DCLRE1C variant with V-gene and J-gene trimming of TCR beta chains, and an independent cohort replicated the association. In vitro tests confirmed that three of the cytomegalovirus-associated TCR beta chains recognize cytomegalovirus antigens. The study gave a list of 150 to 200 TCR beta chains associated with cytomegalovirus. Correlated functional status among segregating V segments might be attributable to linkage disequilibrium, but an unknown experimental factor could not be ruled out. Because counts were too low, roughly 16 rarely observed V segments, including chromosome 9 orphons, were left out of the earlier analysis of a few hundred of the donors. Some IMGT-functional V segments, including TRBV6-2 and TRBV6-3, could not be told apart with the 87-base-pair reads, so those segments were excluded. Most TCR sequences were seen in very few donors, while some public TCRs were found in many individuals. At a false discovery rate of 0.05, a later analysis linked some 17,000 TCR beta sequences to specific HLA alleles. When HLA alleles, especially DR and DQ, strongly co-occurred, attributing TCR associations to individual alleles was difficult. CMV serostatus was the only immune exposure information available for the cohort. An earlier analysis of several hundred of the donors showed that most TCR beta V segments appeared in productive rearrangements either about 90% or about 30% of the time, which broadly matched IMGT annotations. HLA typing was unavailable for some donors at each locus, so association tests used only the typed subset. Compared with equally common non-associated chains, HLA-associated TCR beta chains in a later analysis were more clonally expanded and had lower generation probabilities. In a later analysis, most CMV-associated TCR beta chains were found to appear HLA-restricted, with HLA associations seemingly driven largely by CMV exposure. A group of highly shared sequence variants was considered likely to be a technical artifact of the sequencing pipeline. The authors suggested that the approach could potentially be extended to other disease states and immunological phenotypes. A further reported finding was that TCR beta sequences accurately predicted the HLA-A and HLA-B alleles for most subjects in the first cohort. According to a later analysis, parvovirus B19, influenza, CMV and Epstein-Barr virus appeared linked to several top co-occurrence clusters. Sequencing depth was assumed to be roughly uniform across donors in the presence/absence analyses, though that assumption may not hold. In a later genetic analysis, fewer N-insertions in productive TCRs were reported among donors in an Asian-associated ancestry cluster than the 666-donor mean. This cohort had only TCR beta chains sequenced, and the lack of alpha or paired-chain data limited which features could be detected. In a later analysis, TCR association rates were found to vary across HLA loci, with the most associated TCRs seen for DRB1 alleles and the fewest for HLA-C alleles.

This chain is built from TRBV25-1 and TRBJ2-1, with TRBD2 matching 9 junction bases. The sequence was collected from a female donor in good health and CMV-seronegative. Sequencing was performed on PBMCs. The nucleotide sequence is given as TGTGCCAGCAGTGAATCAGAGGGACTAGCAGGAAATGAGCAGTTCTTC. Translation gives CASSESEGLAGNEQFF.